Shown below are 32 T cell receptor beta chains from a single sample sequenced in a study of control samples from healthy donors and cancer patients. Profiling relied on immunoSEQ multiplex PCR, and the TCRdb table lists in-frame clones only, not all of them. The data hold about 84,000 clones, with roughly 89% observed a single time. The sequenced sample consisted of blood. Source of these receptors: a man aged 25 to 45 in good health.

The chain combines TRBV28 with TRBJ1-5; D perhaps matches TRBD1 (6 bases). The CDR3 runs to 14 residues. V was clipped by 5 bases and J by 3 bases, with 11 bases between them. The germline CDR1 and CDR2 sequences are MDHEN and SYDVKM. CDR3 region: CASSPDRFNQPQHF. CDR3 sequence (DNA): TGTGCCAGCAGTCCTGACAGGTTCAATCAGCCCCAGCATTTT.

The chain combines TRBV5-1 with TRBJ2-5; TRBD2 aligns across 12 bases. The germline V gene has CDR1 SGHRS and CDR2 YFSETQ. V trimming: 1 base; J trimming: 2 bases; junction bases outside the gene matches: 6. The CDR3 runs 17 residues. CDR3 sequence reads: CASSLRTGLAGQETQYF. CDR3 sequence (DNA): TGCGCCAGCAGCTTGAGAACAGGACTAGCGGGGCAAGAGACCCAGTACTTC. The full variable domain, rest sourced from reference TRBV5-1 and TRBJ2-5, is KAGVTQTPRYLIKTRGQQVTLSCSPISGHRSVSWYQQTPGQGLQFLFEYFSETQRNKGNFPGRFSGRQFSNSRSEMNVSTLELGDSALYLCASSLRTGLAGQETQYFGPGTRLLVL.

This chain uses TRBV5-1 with TRBJ2-1, with D hard to call. Germline-derived CDR1 and CDR2 are SGHRS and YFSETQ. The CDR3 runs 16 residues. Trimming pared 2 bases from V and 4 bases from J, leaving 16 bases between. CDR3 in DNA: TGCGCCAGCAGCTTAGGGTTCGTATCGGGTTACAATGAGCAGTTCTTC. Its protein product is CASSLGFVSGYNEQFF.

The gene calls are TRBV7-2 and TRBJ1-4, with no clear D. V was trimmed by 3 bases and J by 2 bases, leaving 7 bases between them. Germline V gene data show CDR1 as SGHTA and CDR2 as FQGNSA. The CDR3 is 14 residues long. The CDR3 DNA follows: TGTGCCAGCAGCTTGGACTTTACTAATGAAAAACTGTTTTTT. Translating gives CASSLDFTNEKLFF.

This sequence joins TRBV19 and TRBJ2-7, with TRBD1 identical over 7 bases. Germline CDR1 and CDR2: LNHDA and SQIVND (reference sequence). The V segment lost 4 bases and the J segment 5 bases; nucleotides outside the gene matches: 8. The CDR3 runs 14 residues. The CDR3 DNA reads TGTGCCAGTAGTAGAAAGACTCAGGGGGACGAGCAGTACTTC. Its translation: CASSRKTQGDEQYF.

V is TRBV2 and J is TRBJ2-7; no definite D call. The ends were cut back, 6 bases at V and 0 bases at J, with 12 bases in the middle. Germline V gene sequence: CDR1 SNHLY, CDR2 FYNNEI. The CDR3 spans 14 residues. CDR3 residues: CASRQDFPSYEQYF. CDR3 sequence (DNA): TGTGCCAGCAGGCAAGACTTCCCCTCCTACGAGCAGTACTTC.

The chain links TRBV7-9 to TRBJ1-4; D is undetermined. Germline values: CDR1 SEHNR, CDR2 FQNEAQ (reference sequence). The CDR3 extends over 15 amino acids. Trimming stripped 5 bases from V and 7 bases from J, with 17 bases between. The CDR3, as DNA: TGTGCCAGCAGCCTTGGCTTTGGTTTGGGTGAAAAACTGTTTTTT. This sequence encodes CASSLGFGLGEKLFF.

The V call is TRBV7-2, the J call TRBJ1-1; TRBD1 matches 9 bases. V lost 6 bases to trimming and J lost 3 bases; unmatched junction nucleotides: 2. Germline-derived CDR1 and CDR2 are SGHTA and FQGNSA. This CDR3 has 13 residues. This CDR3 is CASRRQGDTEAFF. Here the CDR3 DNA reads TGTGCCAGCAGACGACAGGGGGACACTGAAGCTTTCTTT.

V usage is TRBV24-1 and J usage is TRBJ2-6; D perhaps matches TRBD2 (5 bases). The CDR3 is 16 residues long. The germline gives CDR1 KGHDR, CDR2 SFDVKD. Between the trimmed V and J ends, which lost 6 bases and 4 bases, there was a span of 15 bases. CDR3 DNA: TGTGCCACCAGTAAGACGGGATCCGCCGGGGCCAACGTCCTGACTTTC. It specifies CATSKTGSAGANVLTF.

Concerning this clone: Other nucleotide sequences in the sample specify the same CDR3. This chain joins TRBV5-8 and TRBJ1-5, with D perhaps matching TRBD1 (5 bases). Germline lookup yields CDR1 SGHTS and CDR2 YDEGEE. There are 15 residues in the CDR3. Between the trimmed V and J ends, which lost 2 bases and 0 bases, there was a span of 9 bases. Written as DNA, the CDR3 is TGTGCCAGCAGCTTAGGAGACAGTAGCAATCAGCCCCAGCATTTT. This translates into CASSLGDSSNQPQHF. The full variable domain, rest sourced from reference TRBV5-8 and TRBJ1-5, is EAGVTQSPTHLIKTRGQQATLRCSPISGHTSVYWYQQALGLGLQFLLWYDEGEERNRGNFPPRFSGRQFPNYSSELNVNALELEDSALYLCASSLGDSSNQPQHFGDGTRLSIL.

This clone was recorded a few times. An end of the junction differs from the germline gene, which may be a read error. The V and J genes are TRBV6-1 and TRBJ2-7, with no clear D. The CDR3 is made up of 12 amino acids. Germline CDR1 is MNHNS and CDR2 is SASEGT. Here the CDR3 reads CASSEVVYQLQF. CDR3 in DNA: TGTGCCAGCAGTGAAGTAGTCTACCAGCTACAGTTC.

This chain links TRBV29-1 with TRBJ1-1, with D uncertain. The germline gives CDR1 SQVTM, CDR2 ANQGSEA. CDR3 length: 11 amino acids. V shed 7 bases and J shed 4 bases, with 10 bases lying between them. The CDR3 reads CSGNWGTEAFF. CDR3 nucleotides: TGCAGCGGCAATTGGGGCACTGAAGCTTTCTTT.

The table lists this clone with a count of one. The rearrangement joins TRBV2 to TRBJ1-1; 8 bases fit TRBD1. The CDR3 covers 14 residues. Germline loops: CDR1 SNHLY, CDR2 FYNNEI. V was clipped by 8 bases and J by 0 bases; unmatched bases: 5. This CDR3 reads CASLPQGVNTEAFF. In DNA form, the CDR3 reads TGTGCCAGCCTCCCACAGGGGGTGAACACTGAAGCTTTCTTT.

J is TRBJ1-5 and V is TRBV5-4, with 9 positions matching TRBD1. Unmatched junction bases numbered 8, after V lost 3 bases and J lost 7 bases. The CDR3 covers 15 residues. Germline loops: CDR1 SGHNT, CDR2 YYREEE (reference sequence). The CDR3 here is CASSWGTGSGQPQHF. As DNA, the CDR3 is TGTGCCAGCAGCTGGGGGACAGGGTCGGGGCAGCCCCAGCATTTT.

This clone was observed a few times. The V gene is TRBV14, the J gene TRBJ1-2; possible D gene TRBD1, 6 bases. CDR3 length: 15 residues. With 4 bases removed from V and 3 bases from J, the gap between germline ends came to 15 bases. Germline V gene lookup returns CDR1 SGHDN and CDR2 FVKESK. CDR3 amino acids: CASSPRRQVDYGYTF. DNA for the CDR3: TGTGCCAGCAGCCCTCGAAGACAGGTGGACTATGGCTACACCTTC.

The chain has TRBV27 and TRBJ2-1, with D hard to call. V was pared by 5 bases and J by 4 bases, with 6 bases between. Germline V gene data show CDR1 as MNHEY and CDR2 as SMNVEV (reference sequence). The CDR3 has 12 residues. CDR3 loop: CASSETYNEQFF. The CDR3 nucleotides read TGTGCCAGCAGTGAGACTTACAATGAGCAGTTCTTC.

The chain couples TRBV4-3 to TRBJ2-7, with 7 bases aligning to TRBD1. V was clipped by 1 base and J by 7 bases; unmatched bases: 13. Germline lookup yields CDR1 LGHNA and CDR2 YSLEER. This CDR3 contains 16 residues. The CDR3, as DNA: TGCGCCAGCAGCCAAGGAATCATCGAGGGGGCCTGGGAGCAGTACTTC. It translates to CASSQGIIEGAWEQYF.

The rearrangement joins TRBV28 to TRBJ2-2, with D unclear. Deletions cut 6 bases from V and 0 bases from J, with 11 bases between. Germline CDR1 MDHEN, CDR2 SYDVKM. CDR3 size: 15 residues. The CDR3 DNA follows: TGTGCCAGCAGGACGGACGGCTCGAACACCGGGGAGCTGTTTTTT. It codes for CASRTDGSNTGELFF.

The V gene is TRBV5-1, the J gene TRBJ1-2, with 7 bases lining up with TRBD1. There are 14 residues in the CDR3. Germline values: CDR1 SGHRS, CDR2 YFSETQ. V was pared by 4 bases and J by 2 bases, with 5 bases of the junction left unmatched. CDR3 bases: TGCGCCAGCAGCACGACAGGGAGCAACTATGGCTACACCTTC. Its protein is CASSTTGSNYGYTF. Based on the CDR3 plus reference TRBV5-1 and TRBJ1-2, the full variable domain is KAGVTQTPRYLIKTRGQQVTLSCSPISGHRSVSWYQQTPGQGLQFLFEYFSETQRNKGNFPGRFSGRQFSNSRSEMNVSTLELGDSALYLCASSTTGSNYGYTFGSGTRLTVV.

This rearrangement joins TRBV10-1 to TRBJ1-1; D possibly corresponds to TRBD1 (6 bases). V lost 6 bases, J lost 5 bases, and 13 bases lay in between. The CDR3 consists of 13 residues. CDR1 is WNHNN, CDR2 SYGVQD, per germline (reference sequence). As DNA, the CDR3 is TGCGCCAGCAGATTAACAGGGAATACTGAAGCTTTCTTT. Translating gives CASRLTGNTEAFF.

This sequence joins TRBV5-1 and TRBJ2-1; 11 nucleotides agree with TRBD2. The CDR3 has 15 amino acids. In germline, CDR1 is SGHRS, CDR2 YFSETQ. J gave up 6 bases and V 4 bases, and 6 bases lay outside the gene matches. CDR3 loop: CASSPTSGSVNEQFF. The CDR3 nucleotides are TGCGCCAGCAGCCCAACTAGCGGGAGTGTCAATGAGCAGTTCTTC.

This chain links TRBV6-5 with TRBJ1-2; weak D call: TRBD1 (6 bases). Germline V CDR1 and CDR2: MNHEY, SVGAGI. The V gene lost 3 bases and the J gene lost 2 bases, with 10 bases spanning the gap. CDR3 size: 14 residues. CDR3: CASSYQTGNYGYTF. CDR3 bases: TGTGCCAGCAGTTATCAAACAGGGAACTATGGCTACACCTTC.

This chain uses TRBV30 with TRBJ1-5, with D tentatively TRBD1 (6 bases). Germline V lookup: CDR1 GTSNPN, CDR2 SVGIG (reference sequence). With 4 bases removed from V and 4 bases from J, the gap between germline ends came to 11 bases. The CDR3 extends over 13 amino acids. The CDR3 DNA reads as TGTGCCTGGAACACAGGGCTAAATCAGCCCCAGCATTTT. Protein product: CAWNTGLNQPQHF.

The V gene is TRBV29-1, the J gene TRBJ2-3; 10 nucleotides agree with TRBD2. J was trimmed by 0 bases and V by 5 bases; bases with no gene match: 5. The CDR3 has 15 amino acids. Germline-derived CDR1 and CDR2 are SQVTM and ANQGSEA. The CDR3 DNA follows: TGCAGCGTTCCCTCGACTAGCGGGAGCACAGATACGCAGTATTTT. Translated: CSVPSTSGSTDTQYF.

The chain is built from TRBV27 and TRBJ1-1; a weak D match, TRBD1 (5 bases). The CDR3 runs to 13 residues. Trimming took off 6 bases at V and 5 bases at J, with 13 bases between the two ends. Germline CDR1 reads MNHEY; CDR2 reads SMNVEV (reference sequence). The CDR3 loop reads CASSTREGTEAFF. The CDR3 bases are TGTGCCAGCAGCACCAGGGAGGGGACTGAAGCTTTCTTT.

The chain carries TRBV2 and TRBJ2-7; no clear D. Trimming removed 4 bases from V and 5 bases from J, with 6 bases in between. The CDR3 sequence is 11 residues long. Germline V lookup: CDR1 SNHLY, CDR2 FYNNEI. This chain's CDR3 is CASSALHEQYF. The CDR3 nucleotides are TGTGCCAGCAGTGCCCTTCACGAGCAGTACTTC.

CDR3 DNA sequence: TGTGCCAGCAGCTTGATGCCTAAACAGCCCCAGCATTTT. This codes for CASSLMPKQPQHF. The chain couples TRBV5-5 to TRBJ1-5; no clear D gene. Trimming cost V 1 base and J 7 bases, with 9 bases left between them. The CDR3 is 13 residues long. Per the germline V gene, CDR1 is SGHKS and CDR2 is YYEKEE (reference sequence).

This clone was counted once. The chain combines TRBV28 with TRBJ1-2; no reliable D call. Looked up from germline, CDR1 is MDHEN and CDR2 is SYDVKM. This CDR3 has 11 residues. Trimming shortened V by 5 bases and J by 5 bases, and 6 bases separated the two germline ends. CDR3 region: CASSQQYGYTF. The CDR3 DNA is TGTGCCAGCAGTCAACAGTATGGCTACACCTTC.

The chain recombines TRBV6-5 with TRBJ2-7, with 8 bases fitting TRBD1. The CDR3 runs 14 residues. The ends lost 5 bases at V and 0 bases at J; junction bases unmatched: 3. Germline loops: CDR1 MNHEY, CDR2 SVGAGI. CDR3 region: CASSLGTGSYEQYF. CDR3 DNA sequence: TGTGCCAGCAGTCTGGGGACAGGCTCCTACGAGCAGTACTTC.

The chain joins TRBV6-5 to TRBJ1-6; D gene ambiguous. The CDR3 is 14 amino acids. Germline CDR1 reads MNHEY; CDR2 reads SVGAGI. The ends were cut back, 0 bases at V and 4 bases at J, with 4 bases in the middle. CDR3 DNA: TGTGCCAGCAGTTACTCAGAATATAATTCACCCCTCCACTTT. Protein sequence: CASSYSEYNSPLHF.

The chain carries TRBV20-1 and TRBJ2-3; 8 bases map to TRBD2. J lost 2 bases, V lost 3 bases, and 7 bases had no gene match. The germline V gene has CDR1 DFQATT and CDR2 SNEGSKA (reference sequence). The CDR3 is made up of 15 amino acids. In nucleotides, the CDR3 is TGCAGTGCTAGTTTTGGACTAGCAGACACAGATACGCAGTATTTT. Amino acids: CSASFGLADTDTQYF.

The chain uses TRBV14 and TRBJ2-3; 10 bases map to TRBD1. Germline CDR1 reads SGHDN; CDR2 reads FVKESK. This CDR3 is built from 16 residues. With V trimmed by 0 bases and J by 3 bases, 3 bases remained unmatched. DNA of the CDR3: TGTGCCAGCAGCCAAGAATGGGACAGGGGAACAGATACGCAGTATTTT. This codes for CASSQEWDRGTDTQYF.